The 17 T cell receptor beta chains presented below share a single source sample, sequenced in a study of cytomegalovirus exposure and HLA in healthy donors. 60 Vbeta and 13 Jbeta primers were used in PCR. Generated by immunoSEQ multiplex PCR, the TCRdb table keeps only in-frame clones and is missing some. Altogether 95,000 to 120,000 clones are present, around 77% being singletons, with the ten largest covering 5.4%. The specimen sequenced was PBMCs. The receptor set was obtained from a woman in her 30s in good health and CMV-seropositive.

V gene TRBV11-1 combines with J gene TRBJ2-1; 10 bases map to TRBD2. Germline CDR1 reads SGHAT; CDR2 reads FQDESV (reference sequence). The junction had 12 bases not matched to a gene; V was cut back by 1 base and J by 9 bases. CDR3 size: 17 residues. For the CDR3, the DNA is TGTGCCAGCAGCTTAGGCCCCACTAGCGGGAACGTGGGTGAGCAGTTCTTC. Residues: CASSLGPTSGNVGEQFF.

The CDR3 loop reads CASNSGIMNTEAFF. CDR3 DNA sequence: TGTGCCAGTAATTCAGGAATTATGAACACTGAAGCTTTCTTT. V is TRBV6-5 and J is TRBJ1-1, with D uncertain. The V and J ends lost 9 bases and 0 bases respectively, with 14 bases between them. Germline V gene sequence: CDR1 MNHEY, CDR2 SVGAGI. This CDR3 has 14 residues.

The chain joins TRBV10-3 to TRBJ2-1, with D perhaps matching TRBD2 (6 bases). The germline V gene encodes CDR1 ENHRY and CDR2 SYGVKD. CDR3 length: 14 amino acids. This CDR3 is CATGLLADPNEQFF. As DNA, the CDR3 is TGTGCAACCGGACTACTAGCTGATCCCAATGAGCAGTTCTTC.

The CDR3 reads CASSLASTDTQYF. CDR3 DNA sequence: TGTGCCAGCAGCTTGGCTAGCACAGATACGCAGTATTTT. This chain uses TRBV5-5 with TRBJ2-3; D ambiguous. CDR3 length equals 13 residues. CDR1 is SGHKS and CDR2 is YYEKEE in the germline V gene (reference sequence). Trimming took off 0 bases at V and 0 bases at J, with 2 bases between the two ends.

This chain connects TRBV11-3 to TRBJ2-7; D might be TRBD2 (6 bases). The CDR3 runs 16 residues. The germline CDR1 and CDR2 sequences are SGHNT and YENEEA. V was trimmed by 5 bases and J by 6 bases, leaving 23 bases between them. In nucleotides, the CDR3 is TGTGCCAGCAGCCCCCCCGGCGGGACGGATGGGTTCGAGCAGTACTTC. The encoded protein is CASSPPGGTDGFEQYF.

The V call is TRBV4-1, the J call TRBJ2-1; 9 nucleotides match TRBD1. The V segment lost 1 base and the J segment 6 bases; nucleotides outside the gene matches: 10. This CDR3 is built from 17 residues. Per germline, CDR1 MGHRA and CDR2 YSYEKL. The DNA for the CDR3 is TGCGCCAGCAGCCAAGCTACCGGGACAGGGTTGGTCAATGAGCAGTTCTTC. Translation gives CASSQATGTGLVNEQFF.

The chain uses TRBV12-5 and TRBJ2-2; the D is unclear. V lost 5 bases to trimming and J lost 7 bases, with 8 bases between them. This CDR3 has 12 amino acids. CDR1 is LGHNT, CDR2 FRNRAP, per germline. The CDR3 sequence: CASGNFRGELFF. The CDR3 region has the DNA TGTGCTAGTGGTAACTTCCGCGGGGAGCTGTTTTTT.

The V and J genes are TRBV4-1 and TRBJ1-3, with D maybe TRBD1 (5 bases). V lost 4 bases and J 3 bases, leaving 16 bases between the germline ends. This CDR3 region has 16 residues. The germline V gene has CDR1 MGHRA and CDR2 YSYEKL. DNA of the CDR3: TGCGCCAGCAGCCCCGACAGTCCCCTCTTTGGAAACACCATATATTTT. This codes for CASSPDSPLFGNTIYF.

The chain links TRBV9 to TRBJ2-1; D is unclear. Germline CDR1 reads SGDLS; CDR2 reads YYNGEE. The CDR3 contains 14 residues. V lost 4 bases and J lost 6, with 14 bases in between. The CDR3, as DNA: TGTGCCAGCAGCCCGATCGGCGGTGGCAATGAGCAGTTCTTC. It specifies CASSPIGGGNEQFF.

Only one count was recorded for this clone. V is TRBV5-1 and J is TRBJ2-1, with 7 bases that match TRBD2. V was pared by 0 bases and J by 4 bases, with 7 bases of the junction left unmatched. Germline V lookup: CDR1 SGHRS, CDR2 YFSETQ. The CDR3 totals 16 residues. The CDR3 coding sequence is TGCGCCAGCAGCTTGGAGGCGGGAGTCAGGTACAATGAGCAGTTCTTC. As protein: CASSLEAGVRYNEQFF.

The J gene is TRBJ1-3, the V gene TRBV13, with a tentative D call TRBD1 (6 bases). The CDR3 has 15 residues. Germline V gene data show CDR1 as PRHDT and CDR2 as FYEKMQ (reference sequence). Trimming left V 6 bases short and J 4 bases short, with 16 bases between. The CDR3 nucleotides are TGTGCCAGCAGGATTTTACAGGGATCAGGAAACACCATATATTTT. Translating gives CASRILQGSGNTIYF. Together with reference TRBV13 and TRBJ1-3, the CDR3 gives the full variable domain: AAGVIQSPRHLIKEKRETATLKCYPIPRHDTVYWYQQGPGQDPQFLISFYEKMQSDKGSIPDRFSAQQFSDYHSELNMSSLELGDSALYFCASRILQGSGNTIYFGEGSWLTVV.

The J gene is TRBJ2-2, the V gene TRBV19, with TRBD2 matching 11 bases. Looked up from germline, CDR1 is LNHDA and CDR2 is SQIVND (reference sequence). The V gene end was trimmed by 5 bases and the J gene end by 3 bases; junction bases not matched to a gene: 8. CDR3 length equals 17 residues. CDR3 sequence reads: CASSPIGTSGHTGELFF. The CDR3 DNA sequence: TGTGCCAGTAGTCCTATCGGGACTAGCGGACACACCGGGGAGCTGTTTTTT.

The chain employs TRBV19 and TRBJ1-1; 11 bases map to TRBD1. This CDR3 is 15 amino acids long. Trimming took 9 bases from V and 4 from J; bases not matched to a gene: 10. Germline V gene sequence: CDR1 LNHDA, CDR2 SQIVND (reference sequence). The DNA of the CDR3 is TGTGCCAGCCACGGACAGGGGGCGTACGGCACTGAAGCTTTCTTT. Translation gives CASHGQGAYGTEAFF.

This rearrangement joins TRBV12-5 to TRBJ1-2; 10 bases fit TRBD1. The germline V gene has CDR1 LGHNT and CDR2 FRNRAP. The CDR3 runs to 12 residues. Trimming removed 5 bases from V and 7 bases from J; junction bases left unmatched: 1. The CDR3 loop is CASGGTGVGYTF. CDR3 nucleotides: TGTGCTAGTGGTGGGACAGGGGTTGGCTACACCTTC.

CDR3 coding DNA: TGTGCCAGCAGCTCGGGGGTTCCATCCGTAGGCTATGGCTACACCTTC. Encoded protein: CASSSGVPSVGYGYTF. The rearrangement links TRBV5-4 to TRBJ1-2; D possibly corresponds to TRBD1 (5 bases). CDR1 and CDR2 from the germline V gene are SGHNT and YYREEE (reference sequence). V lost 3 bases, J lost 4 bases, and 19 bases lay in between. The CDR3 is 16 residues long.

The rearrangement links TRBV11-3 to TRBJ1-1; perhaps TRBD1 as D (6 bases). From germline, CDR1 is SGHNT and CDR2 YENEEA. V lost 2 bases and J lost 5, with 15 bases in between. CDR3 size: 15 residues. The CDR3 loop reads CASSLPQQGVTEAFF. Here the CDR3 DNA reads TGTGCCAGCAGCTTACCACAACAGGGAGTTACTGAAGCTTTCTTT.

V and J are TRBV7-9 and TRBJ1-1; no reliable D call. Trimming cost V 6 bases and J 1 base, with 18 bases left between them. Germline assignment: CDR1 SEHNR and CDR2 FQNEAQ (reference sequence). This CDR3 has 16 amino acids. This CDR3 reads CASRSLGAEGNTEAFF. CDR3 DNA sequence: TGTGCCAGCAGATCCTTAGGCGCCGAGGGGAACACTGAAGCTTTCTTT.